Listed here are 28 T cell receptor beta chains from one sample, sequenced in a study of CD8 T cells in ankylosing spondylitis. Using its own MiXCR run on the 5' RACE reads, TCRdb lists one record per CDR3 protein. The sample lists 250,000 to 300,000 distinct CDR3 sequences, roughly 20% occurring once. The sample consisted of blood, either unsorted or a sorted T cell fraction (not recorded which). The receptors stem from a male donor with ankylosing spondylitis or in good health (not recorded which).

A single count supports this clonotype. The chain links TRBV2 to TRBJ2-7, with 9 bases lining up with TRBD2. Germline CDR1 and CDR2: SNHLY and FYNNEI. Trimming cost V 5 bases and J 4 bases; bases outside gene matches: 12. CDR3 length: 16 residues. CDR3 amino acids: CASSTNEGLAKYEQYV. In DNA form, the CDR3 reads TGTGCCAGCAGTACAAATGAGGGACTAGCAAAATACGAGCAGTACGTC.

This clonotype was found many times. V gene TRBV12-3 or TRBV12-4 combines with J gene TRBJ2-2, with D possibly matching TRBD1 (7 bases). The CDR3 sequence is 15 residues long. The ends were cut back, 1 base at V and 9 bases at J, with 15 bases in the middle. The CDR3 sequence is CASSLGRGTLRELFF. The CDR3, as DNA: TGTGCCAGCAGTTTAGGCAGGGGGACTTTACGGGAGCTGTTTTTT.

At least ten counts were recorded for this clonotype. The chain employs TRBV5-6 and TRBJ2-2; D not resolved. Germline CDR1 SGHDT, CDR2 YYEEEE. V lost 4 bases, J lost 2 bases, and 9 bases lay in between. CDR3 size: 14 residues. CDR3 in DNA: TGTGCCAGCAGCGGCGCCTATAACACCGGGGAGCTGTTTTTT. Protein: CASSGAYNTGELFF.

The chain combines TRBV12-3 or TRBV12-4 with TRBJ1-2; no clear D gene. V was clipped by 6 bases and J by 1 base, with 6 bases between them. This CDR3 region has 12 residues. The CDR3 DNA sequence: TGTGCCAGCAGGGCCTATAACTATGGCTACACCTTC. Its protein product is CASRAYNYGYTF.

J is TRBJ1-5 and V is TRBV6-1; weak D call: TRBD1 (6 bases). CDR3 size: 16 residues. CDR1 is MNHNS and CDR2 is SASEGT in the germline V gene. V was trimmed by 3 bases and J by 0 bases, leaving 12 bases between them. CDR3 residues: CASSDQDSYSNQPQHF. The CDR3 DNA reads TGTGCCAGCAGTGACCAGGACAGCTATAGCAATCAGCCCCAGCATTTT.

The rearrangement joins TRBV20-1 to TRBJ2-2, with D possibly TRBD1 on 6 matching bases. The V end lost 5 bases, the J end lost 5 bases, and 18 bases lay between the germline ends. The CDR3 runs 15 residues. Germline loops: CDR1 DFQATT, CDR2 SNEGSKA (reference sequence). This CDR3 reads CSALGTPLGTGELFF. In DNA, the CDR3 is TGCAGTGCTCTAGGGACACCACTAGGGACCGGGGAGCTGTTTTTT.

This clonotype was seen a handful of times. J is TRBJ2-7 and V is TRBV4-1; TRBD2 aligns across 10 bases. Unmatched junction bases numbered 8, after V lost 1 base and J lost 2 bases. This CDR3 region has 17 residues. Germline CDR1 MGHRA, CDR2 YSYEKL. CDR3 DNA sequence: TGCGCCAGCAGCCAAGGGTTCCTAGCGGGAGTTACCTACGAGCAGTACGTC. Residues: CASSQGFLAGVTYEQYV.

The CDR3 protein is CASRQLAVAYNEQFF. DNA of the CDR3: TGTGCCAGCAGGCAACTAGCGGTTGCCTACAATGAGCAGTTCTTC. V and J are TRBV6-1 and TRBJ2-1; 8 bases agree with TRBD2. CDR3 length equals 15 residues. Germline V gene data show CDR1 as MNHNS and CDR2 as SASEGT. The V gene end was trimmed by 6 bases and the J gene end by 2 bases; junction bases not matched to a gene: 6.

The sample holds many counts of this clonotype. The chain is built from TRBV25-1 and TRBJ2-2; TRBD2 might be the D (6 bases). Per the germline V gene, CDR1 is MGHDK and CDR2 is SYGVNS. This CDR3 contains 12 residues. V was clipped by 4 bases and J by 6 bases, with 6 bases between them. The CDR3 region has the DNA TGTGCCAGCAGTGGGGGGGCCGGGGAGCTGTTTTTT. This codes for CASSGGAGELFF.

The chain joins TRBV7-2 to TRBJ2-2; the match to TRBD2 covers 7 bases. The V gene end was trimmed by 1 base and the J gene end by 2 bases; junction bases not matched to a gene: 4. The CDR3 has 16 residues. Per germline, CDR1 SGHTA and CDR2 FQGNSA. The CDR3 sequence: CASSLVTGGNTGELFF. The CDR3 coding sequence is TGTGCCAGCAGCTTAGTGACGGGGGGAAACACCGGGGAGCTGTTTTTT.

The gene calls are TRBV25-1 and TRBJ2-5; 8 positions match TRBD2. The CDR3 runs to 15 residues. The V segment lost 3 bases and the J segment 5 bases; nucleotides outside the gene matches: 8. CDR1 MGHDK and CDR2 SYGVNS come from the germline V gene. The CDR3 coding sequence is TGTGCCAGCAGTGAGCCGGGACTAGGGGACGAGACCCAGTACTTC. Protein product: CASSEPGLGDETQYF.

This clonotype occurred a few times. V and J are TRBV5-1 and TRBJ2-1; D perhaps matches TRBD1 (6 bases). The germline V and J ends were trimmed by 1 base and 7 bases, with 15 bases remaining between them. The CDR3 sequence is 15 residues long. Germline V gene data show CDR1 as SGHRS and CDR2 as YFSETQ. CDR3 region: CASSLLETGFNEQFF. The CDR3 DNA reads TGCGCCAGCAGCTTGTTGGAGACAGGTTTTAATGAGCAGTTCTTC.

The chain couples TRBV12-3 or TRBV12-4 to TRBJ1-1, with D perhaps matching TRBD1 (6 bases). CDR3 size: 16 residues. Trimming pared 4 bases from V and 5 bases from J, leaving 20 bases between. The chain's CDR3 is CASSSPTGGAGTEAFF. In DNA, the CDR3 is TGTGCCAGCAGTTCCCCAACGGGGGGCGCAGGAACTGAAGCTTTCTTT.

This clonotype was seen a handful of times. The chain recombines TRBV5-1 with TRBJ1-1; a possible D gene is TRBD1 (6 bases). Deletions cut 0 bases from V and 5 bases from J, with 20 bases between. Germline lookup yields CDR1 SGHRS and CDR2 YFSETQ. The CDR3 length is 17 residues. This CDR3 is CASSLGFSATGGTEAFF. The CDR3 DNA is TGCGCCAGCAGCTTGGGATTCTCGGCGACAGGAGGGACTGAAGCTTTCTTT.

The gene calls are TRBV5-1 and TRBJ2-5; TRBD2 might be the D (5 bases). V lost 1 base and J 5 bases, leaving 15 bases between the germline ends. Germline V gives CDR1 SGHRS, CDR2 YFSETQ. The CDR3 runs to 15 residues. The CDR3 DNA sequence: TGCGCCAGCAGCTTGAGCGGCGGTTTTCAGGAGACCCAGTACTTC. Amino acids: CASSLSGGFQETQYF. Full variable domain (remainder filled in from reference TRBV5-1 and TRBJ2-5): KAGVTQTPRYLIKTRGQQVTLSCSPISGHRSVSWYQQTPGQGLQFLFEYFSETQRNKGNFPGRFSGRQFSNSRSEMNVSTLELGDSALYLCASSLSGGFQETQYFGPGTRLLVL.

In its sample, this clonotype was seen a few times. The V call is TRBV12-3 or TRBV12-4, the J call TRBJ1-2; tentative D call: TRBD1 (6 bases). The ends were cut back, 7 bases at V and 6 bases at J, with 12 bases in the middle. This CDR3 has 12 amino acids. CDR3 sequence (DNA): TGTGCCAGCACCCAAACAGGGCATGGCTACACCTTC. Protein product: CASTQTGHGYTF.

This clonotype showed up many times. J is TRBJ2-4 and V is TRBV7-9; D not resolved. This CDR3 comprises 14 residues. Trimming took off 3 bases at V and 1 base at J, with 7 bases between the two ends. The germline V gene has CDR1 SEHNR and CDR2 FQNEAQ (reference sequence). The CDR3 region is CASSFDWAKNIQYF. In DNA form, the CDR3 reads TGTGCCAGCAGCTTCGATTGGGCCAAAAACATTCAGTACTTC. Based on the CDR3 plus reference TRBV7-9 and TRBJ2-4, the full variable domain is DTGVSQNPRHKITKRGQNVTFRCDPISEHNRLYWYRQTLGQGPEFLTYFQNEAQLEKSRLLSDRFSAERPKGSFSTLEIQRTEQGDSAMYLCASSFDWAKNIQYFGAGTRLSVL.

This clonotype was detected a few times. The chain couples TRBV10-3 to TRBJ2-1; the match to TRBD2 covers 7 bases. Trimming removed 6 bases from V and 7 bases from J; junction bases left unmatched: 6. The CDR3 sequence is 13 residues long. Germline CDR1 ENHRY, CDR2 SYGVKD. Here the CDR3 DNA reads TGTGCCATCAGCGGGACTACCCGGAATGAGCAGTTCTTC. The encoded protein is CAISGTTRNEQFF.

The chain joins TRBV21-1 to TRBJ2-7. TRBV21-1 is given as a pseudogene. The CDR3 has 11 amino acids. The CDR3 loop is CASSKPYEQYV. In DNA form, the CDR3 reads TGTGCCAGCAGCAAACCCTACGAGCAGTACGTC.

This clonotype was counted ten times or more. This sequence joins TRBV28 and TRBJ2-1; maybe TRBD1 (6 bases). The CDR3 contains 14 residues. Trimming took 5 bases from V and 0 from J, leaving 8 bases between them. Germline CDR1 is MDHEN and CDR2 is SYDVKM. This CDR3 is CASSRGGSYNEQFF. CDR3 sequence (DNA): TGTGCCAGCAGTAGAGGGGGCTCCTACAATGAGCAGTTCTTC.

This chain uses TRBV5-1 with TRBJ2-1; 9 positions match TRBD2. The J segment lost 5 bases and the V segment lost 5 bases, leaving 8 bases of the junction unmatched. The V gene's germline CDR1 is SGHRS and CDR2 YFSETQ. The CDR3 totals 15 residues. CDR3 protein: CASSRQAGGDNEQFF. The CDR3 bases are TGCGCCAGCAGTCGGCAAGCGGGAGGAGACAATGAGCAGTTCTTC.

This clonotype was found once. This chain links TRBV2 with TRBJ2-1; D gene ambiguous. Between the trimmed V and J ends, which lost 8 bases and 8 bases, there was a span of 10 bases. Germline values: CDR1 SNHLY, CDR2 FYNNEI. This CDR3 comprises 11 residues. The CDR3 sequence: CASRLGHEQFF. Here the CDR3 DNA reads TGTGCCAGCCGCTTGGGCCATGAGCAGTTCTTC.

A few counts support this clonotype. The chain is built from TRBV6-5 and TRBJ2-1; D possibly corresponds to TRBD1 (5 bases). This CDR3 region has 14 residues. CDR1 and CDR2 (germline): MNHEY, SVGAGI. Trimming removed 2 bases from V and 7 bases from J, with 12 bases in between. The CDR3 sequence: CASSYRQGENEQFF. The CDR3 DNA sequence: TGTGCCAGCAGTTACCGGCAGGGTGAAAATGAGCAGTTCTTC.

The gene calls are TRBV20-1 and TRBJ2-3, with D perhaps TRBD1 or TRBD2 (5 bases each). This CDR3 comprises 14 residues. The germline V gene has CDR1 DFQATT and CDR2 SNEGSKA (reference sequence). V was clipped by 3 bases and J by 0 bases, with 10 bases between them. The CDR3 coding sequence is TGCAGTGCTAGGGGTCGGGACAGCACAGATACGCAGTATTTT. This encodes CSARGRDSTDTQYF.

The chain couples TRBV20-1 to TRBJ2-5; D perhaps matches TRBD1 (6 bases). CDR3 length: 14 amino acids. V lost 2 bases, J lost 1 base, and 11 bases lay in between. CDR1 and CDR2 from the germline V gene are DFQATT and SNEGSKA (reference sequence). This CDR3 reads CSARKKQGQETQYF. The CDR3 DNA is TGCAGTGCTAGAAAAAAACAGGGCCAAGAGACCCAGTACTTC.

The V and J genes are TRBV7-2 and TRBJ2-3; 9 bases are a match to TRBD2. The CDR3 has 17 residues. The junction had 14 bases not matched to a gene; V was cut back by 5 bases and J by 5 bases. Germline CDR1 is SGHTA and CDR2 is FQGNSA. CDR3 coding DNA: TGTGCCAGCAGCCCCAGCCGGCTAGCGGGGAGCGGAGATACGCAGTATTTT. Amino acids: CASSPSRLAGSGDTQYF. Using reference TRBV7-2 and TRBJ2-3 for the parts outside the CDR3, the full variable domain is GAGVSQSPSNKVTEKGKDVELRCDPISGHTALYWYRQSLGQGLEFLIYFQGNSAPDKSGLPSDRFSAERTGGSVSTLTIQRTQQEDSAVYLCASSPSRLAGSGDTQYFGPGTRLTVL.

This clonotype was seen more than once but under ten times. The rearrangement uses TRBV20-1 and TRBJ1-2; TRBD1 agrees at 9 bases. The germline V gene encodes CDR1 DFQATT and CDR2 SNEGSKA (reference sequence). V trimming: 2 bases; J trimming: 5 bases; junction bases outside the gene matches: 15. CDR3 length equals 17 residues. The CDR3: CSARLGQGLGYGYGYTF. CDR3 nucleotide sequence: TGCAGTGCTAGATTGGGACAGGGACTTGGTTATGGATATGGCTACACCTTC.

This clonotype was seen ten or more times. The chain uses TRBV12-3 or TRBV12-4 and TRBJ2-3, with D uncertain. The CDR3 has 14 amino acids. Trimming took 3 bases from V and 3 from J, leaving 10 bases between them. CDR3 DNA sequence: TGTGCCAGCAGTTTCCGCATTCCGACAGATACGCAGTATTTT. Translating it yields CASSFRIPTDTQYF.